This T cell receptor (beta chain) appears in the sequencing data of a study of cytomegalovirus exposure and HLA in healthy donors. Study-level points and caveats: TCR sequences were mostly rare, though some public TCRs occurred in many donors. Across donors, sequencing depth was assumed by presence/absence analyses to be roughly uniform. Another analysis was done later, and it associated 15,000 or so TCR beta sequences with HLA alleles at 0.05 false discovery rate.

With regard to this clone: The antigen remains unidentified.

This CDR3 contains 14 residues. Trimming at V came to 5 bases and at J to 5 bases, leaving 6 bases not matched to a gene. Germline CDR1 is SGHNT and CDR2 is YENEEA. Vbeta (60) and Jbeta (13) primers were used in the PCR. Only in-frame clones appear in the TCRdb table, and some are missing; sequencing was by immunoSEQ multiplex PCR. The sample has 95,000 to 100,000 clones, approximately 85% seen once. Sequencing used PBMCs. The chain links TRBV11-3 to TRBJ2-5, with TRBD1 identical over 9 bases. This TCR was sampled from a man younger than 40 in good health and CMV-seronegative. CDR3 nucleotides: TGTGCCAGCAGCGCGGGACAGGGATCGGAGACCCAGTACTTC. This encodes CASSAGQGSETQYF.